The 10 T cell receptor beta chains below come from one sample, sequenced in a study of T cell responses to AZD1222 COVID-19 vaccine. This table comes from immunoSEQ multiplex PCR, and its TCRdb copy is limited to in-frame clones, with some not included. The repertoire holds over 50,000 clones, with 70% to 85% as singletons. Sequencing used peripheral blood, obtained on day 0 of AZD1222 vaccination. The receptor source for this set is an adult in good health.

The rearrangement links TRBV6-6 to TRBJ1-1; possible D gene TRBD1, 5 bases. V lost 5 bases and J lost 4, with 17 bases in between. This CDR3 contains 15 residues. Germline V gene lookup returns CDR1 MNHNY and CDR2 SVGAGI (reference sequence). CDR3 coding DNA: TGTGCCAGCAGTCTACGCAGGGATTTGAGCACTGAAGCTTTCTTT. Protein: CASSLRRDLSTEAFF.

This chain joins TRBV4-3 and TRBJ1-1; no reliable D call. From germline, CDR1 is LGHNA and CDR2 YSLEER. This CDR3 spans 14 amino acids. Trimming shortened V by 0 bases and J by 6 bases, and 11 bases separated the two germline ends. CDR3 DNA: TGCGCCAGCAGCCAAGATCTGGCGACACCTGAAGCTTTCTTT. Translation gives CASSQDLATPEAFF.

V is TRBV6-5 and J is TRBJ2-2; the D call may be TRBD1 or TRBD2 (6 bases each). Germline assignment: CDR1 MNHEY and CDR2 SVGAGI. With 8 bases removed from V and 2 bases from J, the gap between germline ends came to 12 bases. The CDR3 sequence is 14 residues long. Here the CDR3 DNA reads TGTGCCAGCCCAGGGGCGGGAAACACCGGGGAGCTGTTTTTT. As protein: CASPGAGNTGELFF.

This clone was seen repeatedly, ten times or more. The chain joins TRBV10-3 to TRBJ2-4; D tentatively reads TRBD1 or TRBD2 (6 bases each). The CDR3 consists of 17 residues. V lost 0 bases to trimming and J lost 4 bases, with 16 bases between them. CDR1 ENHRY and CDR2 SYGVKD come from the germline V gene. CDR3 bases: TGTGCCATCAGTGAGTCGGGGGGCGACCTGGGGAAAAACATTCAGTACTTC. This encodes CAISESGGDLGKNIQYF.

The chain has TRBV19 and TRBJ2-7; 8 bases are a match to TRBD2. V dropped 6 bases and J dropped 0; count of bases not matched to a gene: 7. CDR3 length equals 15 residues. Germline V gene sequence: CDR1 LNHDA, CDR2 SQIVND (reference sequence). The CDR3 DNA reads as TGTGCCAGTAGAGAGCTAGCGGGTATCTCCTACGAGCAGTACTTC. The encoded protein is CASRELAGISYEQYF.

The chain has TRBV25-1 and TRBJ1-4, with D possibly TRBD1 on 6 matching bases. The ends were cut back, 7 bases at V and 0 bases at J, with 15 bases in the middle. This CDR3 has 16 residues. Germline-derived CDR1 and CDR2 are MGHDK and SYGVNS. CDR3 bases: TGTGCCAGCACTAGTGATAGGGGGGCAACTAATGAAAAACTGTTTTTT. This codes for CASTSDRGATNEKLFF.

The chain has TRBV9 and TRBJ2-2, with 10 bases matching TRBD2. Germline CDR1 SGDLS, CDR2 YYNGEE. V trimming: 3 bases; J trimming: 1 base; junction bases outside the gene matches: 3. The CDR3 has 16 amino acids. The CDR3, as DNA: TGTGCCAGCAGCGCCCGGACTAGCGGGAACACCGGGGAGCTGTTTTTT. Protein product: CASSARTSGNTGELFF.

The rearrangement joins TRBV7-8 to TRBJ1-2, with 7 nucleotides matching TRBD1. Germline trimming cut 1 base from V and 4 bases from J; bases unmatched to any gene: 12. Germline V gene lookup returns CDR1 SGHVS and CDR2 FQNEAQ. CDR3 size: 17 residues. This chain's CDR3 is CASSLGGGRDSLYGYTF. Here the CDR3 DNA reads TGTGCCAGCAGCTTAGGAGGCGGCCGGGACAGCCTCTATGGCTACACCTTC.

This CDR3 reads CASSPGHRTDTQYF. The CDR3 DNA reads as TGTGCCAGCAGCCCGGGACACCGCACAGATACGCAGTATTTT. This sequence joins TRBV5-5 and TRBJ2-3; D may be TRBD1 (6 bases). The CDR3 has 14 amino acids. V was trimmed by 4 bases and J by 1 base, leaving 10 bases between them. Germline V gene data show CDR1 as SGHKS and CDR2 as YYEKEE (reference sequence).

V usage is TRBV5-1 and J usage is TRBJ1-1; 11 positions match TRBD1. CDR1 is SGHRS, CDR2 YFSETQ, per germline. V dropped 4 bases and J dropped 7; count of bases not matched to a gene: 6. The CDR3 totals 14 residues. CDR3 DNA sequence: TGCGCCAGCAGCCTCGGACAGGGGGCGAGTGAAGCTTTCTTT. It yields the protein CASSLGQGASEAFF. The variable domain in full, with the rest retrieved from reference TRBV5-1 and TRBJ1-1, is KAGVTQTPRYLIKTRGQQVTLSCSPISGHRSVSWYQQTPGQGLQFLFEYFSETQRNKGNFPGRFSGRQFSNSRSEMNVSTLELGDSALYLCASSLGQGASEAFFGQGTRLTVV.